Listed here are 31 T cell receptor beta chains from one sample, sequenced in a study of T-cell reconstitution after alpha-beta-depleted transplantation in children. The TCRbeta library incorporated unique molecular identifiers. MiXCR was run by TCRdb on the PCR reads, yielding one entry per CDR3 protein. The sample holds about 340,000 distinct CDR3 sequences; around 16% are singletons and the top ten take approximately 38%. The sequencing used PBMCs, mostly from graft donor cells, collected 360 days after TCRalphabeta/CD19-depleted stem cell transplant. These receptors were taken from a male patient between 2 and 10 years old who had a stem cell transplant for acute lymphoblastic leukemia, so the T cells may come from the graft donor.

This chain links TRBV25-1 with TRBJ1-6; D call uncertain. V lost 2 bases and J lost 3, with 5 bases in between. Germline CDR1 and CDR2: MGHDK and SYGVNS. The CDR3 is 14 residues long. The CDR3 DNA is TGTGCCAGCAGTGAAGGTCTCTATAATTCACCCCTCCACTTT. It specifies CASSEGLYNSPLHF.

The chain links TRBV7-9 to TRBJ2-7; TRBD2 aligns across 8 bases. CDR1 and CDR2 (germline): SEHNR, FQNEAQ (reference sequence). The V segment lost 3 bases and the J segment 9 bases; nucleotides outside the gene matches: 13. This CDR3 comprises 15 residues. CDR3 nucleotides: TGTGCCAGCAGCTTTGGTGAAGCGGGAGCTCAGAGGCAGTACTTC. Translation gives CASSFGEAGAQRQYF.

In this sample, this clonotype turned up a few times. This chain joins TRBV9 and TRBJ1-2; 8 bases match TRBD1. The CDR3 runs 13 residues. V shed 1 base, J shed 7 bases, and the junction held 3 bases outside the gene matches. CDR1 is SGDLS and CDR2 is YYNGEE in the germline V gene. In DNA form, the CDR3 reads TGTGCCAGCAGCGTACGGACAGGGCCTGGCTACACCTTC. Translating gives CASSVRTGPGYTF.

The sample holds a few counts of this clonotype. This chain joins TRBV12-3 or TRBV12-4 and TRBJ2-7; no firm D call. Trimming took off 0 bases at V and 7 bases at J, with 4 bases between the two ends. CDR3 length: 11 amino acids. CDR3 region: CASSLAGEQYF. The CDR3 DNA reads TGTGCCAGCAGTTTAGCGGGGGAGCAGTACTTC.

This clonotype was recorded at least ten times. The chain carries TRBV29-1 and TRBJ2-4, with D uncertain. Germline lookup yields CDR1 SQVTM and CDR2 ANQGSEA. The CDR3 totals 13 residues. The ends were cut back, 7 bases at V and 2 bases at J, with 12 bases in the middle. The CDR3 region has the DNA TGCAGCGCTTCCTCACAGACCAAAAACATTCAGTACTTC. This codes for CSASSQTKNIQYF.

V gene TRBV10-3 combines with J gene TRBJ2-1, with 8 bases fitting TRBD2. In germline, CDR1 is ENHRY, CDR2 SYGVKD. V lost 4 bases to trimming and J lost 7 bases; unmatched junction nucleotides: 12. The CDR3 sequence is 16 residues long. As DNA, the CDR3 is TGTGCCATCAGTGCGGGGGGACTAGAGGAGTTTAATGAGCAGTTCTTC. Its translation is CAISAGGLEEFNEQFF.

This clonotype was observed a handful of times. The chain employs TRBV20-1 and TRBJ2-5; possibly TRBD2 for D (6 bases). The CDR3 has 15 amino acids. The germline V gene has CDR1 DFQATT and CDR2 SNEGSKA (reference sequence). Trimming cost V 1 base and J 1 base, with 13 bases left between them. The CDR3 DNA follows: TGCAGTGCTAGAGGGGTAGCGGACCGCCAAGAGACCCAGTACTTC. The encoded protein is CSARGVADRQETQYF.

At least ten counts were recorded for this clonotype. CDR3: CASSSGQGNEKLFF. The CDR3 nucleotides are TGTGCCAGCAGTTCGGGACAGGGAAACGAAAAACTGTTTTTT. This chain uses TRBV12-3 or TRBV12-4 with TRBJ1-4; 9 bases line up with TRBD1. The CDR3 is 14 amino acids. V shed 4 bases and J 8 bases; nucleotides not matched to a gene: 5.

The V gene is TRBV18, the J gene TRBJ2-7; 14 positions agree with TRBD2. Germline V CDR1 and CDR2: KGHSH, LQKENI. The length of the CDR3 is 18 residues. V dropped 3 bases and J dropped 9; count of bases not matched to a gene: 16. CDR3 sequence: CASSPGLAGGLLPDRQYF. For the CDR3, the DNA is TGTGCCAGCTCACCTGGACTAGCGGGAGGACTACTGCCCGATCGGCAGTACTTC.

The chain employs TRBV6-5 and TRBJ2-1; 8 bases align to TRBD2. The J segment lost 8 bases and the V segment lost 0 bases, leaving 9 bases of the junction unmatched. Germline CDR1 and CDR2: MNHEY and SVGAGI. The CDR3 runs 16 residues. The CDR3 DNA sequence: TGTGCCAGCAGTTACTCGTACGTAGGACTAGCTTATGAGCAGTTCTTC. This encodes CASSYSYVGLAYEQFF.

CDR3 amino acids: CASSLRTGSDGRLWYEQYF. The CDR3 nucleotides are TGTGCCAGCAGCTTACGAACAGGGTCGGATGGACGTCTGTGGTACGAGCAGTACTTC. The gene calls are TRBV7-6 and TRBJ2-7; D might be TRBD1 (6 bases). V was trimmed by 2 bases and J by 4 bases, leaving 27 bases between them. Germline-derived CDR1 and CDR2 are SGHVS and FNYEAQ. The CDR3 runs to 19 residues.

This clonotype came up many times. This sequence joins TRBV20-1 and TRBJ2-5, with unresolved D. Germline V CDR1 and CDR2: DFQATT, SNEGSKA (reference sequence). This CDR3 comprises 12 residues. Trimming pared 4 bases from V and 1 base from J, leaving 7 bases between. The CDR3 reads CSAKKVQETQYF. The CDR3 nucleotides read TGCAGTGCTAAAAAGGTCCAAGAGACCCAGTACTTC.

This clonotype was seen a few times. CDR3 residues: CASRWRSKQFF. DNA for the CDR3: TGTGCCAGCAGGTGGAGAAGTAAGCAGTTCTTC. The rearrangement uses TRBV6-5 and TRBJ2-1; D unclear. Per the germline V gene, CDR1 is MNHEY and CDR2 is SVGAGI. The CDR3 sequence is 11 residues long. Trimming stripped 6 bases from V and 11 bases from J, with 11 bases between.

This clonotype was found a few times. The chain couples TRBV7-6 to TRBJ2-1; D remains ambiguous. Germline loops: CDR1 SGHVS, CDR2 FNYEAQ. There are 15 residues in the CDR3. V lost 3 bases and J 7 bases, leaving 16 bases between the germline ends. The CDR3 sequence is CASSFYPPTVNEQFF. The CDR3 region has the DNA TGTGCCAGCAGCTTCTATCCCCCCACAGTGAATGAGCAGTTCTTC.

This clonotype has just a few counts. The gene calls are TRBV24-1 and TRBJ1-2; no definite D call. Germline CDR1 KGHDR, CDR2 SFDVKD. The CDR3 runs 13 residues. Between the trimmed V and J ends, which lost 9 bases and 4 bases, there was a span of 14 bases. CDR3 DNA sequence: TGTGCCACCGGAGAGTTTAGTGGCTATGGCTACACCTTC. Its protein is CATGEFSGYGYTF.

This clonotype occurred a few times. This sequence joins TRBV12-3 or TRBV12-4 and TRBJ2-3; D not certain. The CDR3 is 14 residues long. Trimming left V 6 bases short and J 0 bases short, with 10 bases between. CDR3 sequence reads: CASSRDLSTDTQYF. The CDR3 DNA sequence: TGTGCCAGCAGCCGCGACTTAAGCACAGATACGCAGTATTTT.

The V and J genes are TRBV6-5 and TRBJ2-1; 7 bases are a match to TRBD1. Unmatched junction bases numbered 8, after V lost 2 bases and J lost 4 bases. Looked up from germline, CDR1 is MNHEY and CDR2 is SVGAGI. This CDR3 has 16 residues. CDR3 bases: TGTGCCAGCAGTTACAATCAACAGGGGCGATACAATGAGCAGTTCTTC. Amino acid sequence: CASSYNQQGRYNEQFF.

The chain uses TRBV25-1 and TRBJ2-3; D unresolved. Germline CDR1 MGHDK, CDR2 SYGVNS. V dropped 4 bases and J dropped 2 bases, with 10 bases sitting between them. The CDR3 totals 14 residues. The CDR3 protein is CASSVLLFTDTQYF. The CDR3 DNA reads TGTGCCAGCAGTGTCCTCTTATTCACAGATACGCAGTATTTT.

There are a few counts of this clonotype. The V call is TRBV4-2, the J call TRBJ2-1; 7 bases map to TRBD1. Germline CDR1 LGHNA, CDR2 YNFKEQ. V lost 4 bases to trimming and J lost 5 bases; unmatched junction nucleotides: 11. This CDR3 has 16 amino acids. For the CDR3, the DNA is TGTGCCAGCAGCCCCGGGTACAGGGGATGGGACAATGAGCAGTTCTTC. As protein: CASSPGYRGWDNEQFF.

This chain uses TRBV4-3 with TRBJ2-1; possible D gene TRBD1, 5 bases. V was shortened by 0 bases and J by 6 bases, with 24 bases between the two germline ends. Germline CDR1 is LGHNA and CDR2 is YSLEER. The CDR3 runs to 19 residues. The DNA of the CDR3 is TGCGCCAGCAGCCAAGATTGGATGGACATCAGTCCCCATTCCAATGAGCAGTTCTTC. Translation gives CASSQDWMDISPHSNEQFF.

This clonotype was seen ten or more times. The chain links TRBV10-3 to TRBJ1-5, with 7 bases fitting TRBD1. Germline V gene lookup returns CDR1 ENHRY and CDR2 SYGVKD. The CDR3 totals 14 residues. V lost 2 bases and J lost 3; bases outside the gene matches: 1. CDR3 sequence reads: CAISEGQVNQPQHF. The CDR3, as DNA: TGTGCCATCAGTGAGGGACAGGTCAATCAGCCCCAGCATTTT.

This clonotype was detected ten times or more. V gene TRBV6-5 combines with J gene TRBJ2-1; TRBD2 matches at 10 bases. Germline loops: CDR1 MNHEY, CDR2 SVGAGI. V trimming: 2 bases; J trimming: 9 bases; junction bases outside the gene matches: 10. The CDR3 contains 16 residues. CDR3 nucleotides: TGTGCCAGCAGTTACCCCTCTAGCGGGAGTCACGTTGAGCAGTTCTTC. Its protein product is CASSYPSSGSHVEQFF.

This clonotype has ten or more counts. The rearrangement joins TRBV4-1 to TRBJ1-1; D is perhaps TRBD1 (6 bases). V gave up 1 base and J gave up 5 bases, with 8 bases separating them. Germline V gene lookup returns CDR1 MGHRA and CDR2 YSYEKL. This CDR3 comprises 13 residues. DNA for the CDR3: TGCGCCAGCAGCCAAGTCGACAGGACTGAAGCTTTCTTT. Protein: CASSQVDRTEAFF.

At least ten counts were recorded for this clonotype. The V gene is TRBV29-1, the J gene TRBJ2-3, with 7 bases that match TRBD1. After removal of 1 base from V and 5 bases from J, the junction contained 9 bases not matched to a gene. The CDR3 consists of 15 residues. Germline V gene data show CDR1 as SQVTM and CDR2 as ANQGSEA. The CDR3 DNA follows: TGCAGCGTTGAAGTCGGATTAGCAGGGGGAGATACGCAGTATTTT. Translation gives CSVEVGLAGGDTQYF.

The table lists this clonotype with a few counts. The chain recombines TRBV7-3 with TRBJ1-6; TRBD1 aligns across 12 bases. Unmatched junction bases numbered 13, after V lost 2 bases and J lost 8 bases. The germline gives CDR1 SGHTA, CDR2 FQGTGA. This CDR3 spans 19 amino acids. The CDR3 region has the DNA TGTGCCAGCAGCTTACCCTTGGGGACAGGGGGCCGGGATTATTCACCCCTCCACTTT. Its translation is CASSLPLGTGGRDYSPLHF.

This clonotype was seen repeatedly, ten times or more. The chain employs TRBV10-3 and TRBJ2-7, with D perhaps TRBD1 (6 bases). V was clipped by 8 bases and J by 0 bases, with 14 bases between them. The germline gives CDR1 ENHRY, CDR2 SYGVKD. This CDR3 contains 14 residues. The CDR3: CAIQFDRSSYEQYF. The DNA for the CDR3 is TGTGCCATCCAGTTCGACAGGTCCTCCTACGAGCAGTACTTC.

The genes are TRBV24-1 and TRBJ2-5; 7 bases fit TRBD1. With 6 bases clipped from V and 3 bases from J, the junction kept 6 bases outside the gene matches. The CDR3 is 14 residues long. Germline V lookup: CDR1 KGHDR, CDR2 SFDVKD. CDR3 region: CATSPGQREETQYF. DNA for the CDR3: TGTGCCACCAGTCCGGGACAGAGAGAAGAGACCCAGTACTTC.

The table lists this clonotype with a few counts. The rearrangement joins TRBV25-1 to TRBJ2-2; D not certain. V shed 3 bases and J shed 8 bases, with 7 bases lying between them. The germline V gene has CDR1 MGHDK and CDR2 SYGVNS. The CDR3 has 12 residues. CDR3: CASSEIGGELFF. The CDR3 nucleotides read TGTGCCAGCAGTGAGATCGGGGGGGAGCTGTTTTTT.

This clonotype was found a few times. This chain links TRBV7-8 with TRBJ2-7; 12 bases map to TRBD2. The J segment lost 2 bases and the V segment lost 1 base, leaving 3 bases of the junction unmatched. Germline values: CDR1 SGHVS, CDR2 FQNEAQ. This CDR3 contains 16 residues. The CDR3 nucleotides are TGTGCCAGCAGCTTAGGGGCTAGCGGGAGGGCCTACGAGCAGTACTTC. Protein: CASSLGASGRAYEQYF.

Ten or more counts support this clonotype. The chain is built from TRBV2 and TRBJ2-7; 8 positions match TRBD2. The CDR3 covers 14 residues. Per the germline V gene, CDR1 is SNHLY and CDR2 is FYNNEI. This CDR3 is CASAGGLVDYEQYF. In nucleotides, the CDR3 is TGTGCGAGCGCCGGGGGACTAGTTGACTACGAGCAGTACTTC.

The chain couples TRBV20-1 to TRBJ2-7, with D perhaps given as TRBD1 or TRBD2 (5 bases each). Germline V gene data show CDR1 as DFQATT and CDR2 as SNEGSKA (reference sequence). V lost 5 bases, J lost 2 bases, and 16 bases lay in between. CDR3 length: 14 amino acids. The CDR3 DNA sequence: TGCAGTGCTCCCCGCATGGTGGGGGCCTACGAGCAGTACTTC. Translating it yields CSAPRMVGAYEQYF.